This TCR beta chain was sequenced in a study of blood T cells in healthy people across ages. Study-level points and caveats: The unsorted PBMCs prevented any conclusive comparison of naive versus antigen-experienced cells. The study regarded diversity estimates from one million T cells as underestimates.

In regard to this clonotype: Its antigen is as yet unknown.

The second PCR ran about 6 to 12 cycles with a sample-barcoded 5' primer and J-beta primers. The authors tagged each cDNA molecule using a template-switch adaptor with 12 random nucleotides. Every sample gave at least 3 million paired-end reads containing CDR3. One entry per CDR3 protein, called by TCRdb with MiXCR from the 5' RACE reads. The data contain 910,000 or so distinct CDR3 sequences, roughly half of them seen just once; the ten biggest clones take up around a fifth. This CDR3 contains 13 residues. V dropped 4 bases and J dropped 4; count of bases not matched to a gene: 2. Germline loops: CDR1 SGDLS, CDR2 YYNGEE.

The chain employs TRBV9 and TRBJ2-3, with 8 bases that match TRBD2. Sample: blood. The receptor's source is a woman in her sixties in good health. CDR3 DNA sequence: TGTGCCAGCAGCTTGCGGGAGGCAGATACGCAGTATTTT. This encodes CASSLREADTQYF.